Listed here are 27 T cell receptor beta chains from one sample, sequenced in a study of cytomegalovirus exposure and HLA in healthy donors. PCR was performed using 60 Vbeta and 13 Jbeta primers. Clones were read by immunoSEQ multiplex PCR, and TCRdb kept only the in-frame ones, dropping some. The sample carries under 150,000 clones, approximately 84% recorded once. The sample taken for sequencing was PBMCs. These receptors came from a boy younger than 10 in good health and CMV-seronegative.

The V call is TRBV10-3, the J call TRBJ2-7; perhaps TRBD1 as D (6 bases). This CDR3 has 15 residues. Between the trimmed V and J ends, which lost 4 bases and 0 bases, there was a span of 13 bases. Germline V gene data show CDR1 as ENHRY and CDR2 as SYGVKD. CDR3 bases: TGTGCCATCAGTGTGGGACATGGGAGCTCCTACGAGCAGTACGTC. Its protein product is CAISVGHGSSYEQYV.

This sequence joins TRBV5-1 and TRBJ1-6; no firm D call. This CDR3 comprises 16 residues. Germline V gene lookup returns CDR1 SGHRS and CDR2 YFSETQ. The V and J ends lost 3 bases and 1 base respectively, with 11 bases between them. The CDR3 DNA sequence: TGCGCCAGCAGCTCCGACATCAAATCCTATAATTCACCCCTCCACTTT. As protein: CASSSDIKSYNSPLHF.

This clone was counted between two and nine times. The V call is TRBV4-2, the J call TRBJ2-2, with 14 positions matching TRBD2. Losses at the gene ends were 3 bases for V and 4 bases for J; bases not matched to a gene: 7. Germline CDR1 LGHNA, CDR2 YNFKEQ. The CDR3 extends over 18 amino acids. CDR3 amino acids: CASSHGTSGSEPTGELFF. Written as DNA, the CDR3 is TGTGCCAGCAGCCATGGGACTAGCGGGAGCGAGCCCACCGGGGAGCTGTTTTTT.

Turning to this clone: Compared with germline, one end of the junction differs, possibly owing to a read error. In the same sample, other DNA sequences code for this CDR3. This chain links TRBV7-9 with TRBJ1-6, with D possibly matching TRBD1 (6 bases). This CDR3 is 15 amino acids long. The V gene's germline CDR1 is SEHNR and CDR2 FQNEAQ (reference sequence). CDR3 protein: CASSLAGAGNSPLHF. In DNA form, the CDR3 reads TGTGCCAGCAGCCTAGCGGGGGCAGGTAATTCACCCCTCCACTTT. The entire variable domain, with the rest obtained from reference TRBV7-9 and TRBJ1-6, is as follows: DTGVSQNPRHKITKRGQNVTFRCDPISEHNRLYWYRQTLGQGPEFLTYFQNEAQLEKSRLLSDRFSAERPKGSFSTLEIQRTEQGDSAMYLCASSLAGAGNSPLHFGNGTRLTVT.

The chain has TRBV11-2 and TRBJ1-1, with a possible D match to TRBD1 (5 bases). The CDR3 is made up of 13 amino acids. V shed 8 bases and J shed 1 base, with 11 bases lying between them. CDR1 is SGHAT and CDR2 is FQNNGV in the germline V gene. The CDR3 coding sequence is TGTGCCAGCGTGGGCAGGGAGAACACTGAAGCTTTCTTT. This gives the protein CASVGRENTEAFF.

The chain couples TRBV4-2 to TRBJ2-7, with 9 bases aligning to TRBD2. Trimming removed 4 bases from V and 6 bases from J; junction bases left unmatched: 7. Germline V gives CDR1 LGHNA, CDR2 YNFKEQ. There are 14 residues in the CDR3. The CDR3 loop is CASSLPGLAPEQYV. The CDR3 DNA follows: TGTGCCAGCAGCCTACCCGGACTAGCGCCCGAGCAGTACGTC.

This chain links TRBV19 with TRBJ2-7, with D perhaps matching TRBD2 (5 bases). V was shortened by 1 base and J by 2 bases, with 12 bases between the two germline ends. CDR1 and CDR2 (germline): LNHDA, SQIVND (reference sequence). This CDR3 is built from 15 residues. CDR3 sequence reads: CASSIGVGKAYEQYF. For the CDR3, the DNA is TGTGCCAGTAGTATAGGGGTCGGGAAGGCCTACGAGCAGTACTTC.

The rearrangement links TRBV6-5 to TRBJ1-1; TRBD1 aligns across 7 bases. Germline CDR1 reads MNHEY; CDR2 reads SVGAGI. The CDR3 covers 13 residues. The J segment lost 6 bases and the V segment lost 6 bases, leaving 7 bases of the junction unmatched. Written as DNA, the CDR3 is TGTGCCAGCAGGGAACAGGGGAAGGCTGAAGCTTTCTTT. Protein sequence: CASREQGKAEAFF.

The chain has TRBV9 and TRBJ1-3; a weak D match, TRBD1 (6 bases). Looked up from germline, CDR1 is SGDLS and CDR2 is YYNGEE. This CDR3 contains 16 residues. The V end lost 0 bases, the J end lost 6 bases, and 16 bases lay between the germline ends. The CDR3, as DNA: TGTGCCAGCAGCGTAGGGTCCACAGGGAGAGCAAACACCATATATTTT. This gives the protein CASSVGSTGRANTIYF.

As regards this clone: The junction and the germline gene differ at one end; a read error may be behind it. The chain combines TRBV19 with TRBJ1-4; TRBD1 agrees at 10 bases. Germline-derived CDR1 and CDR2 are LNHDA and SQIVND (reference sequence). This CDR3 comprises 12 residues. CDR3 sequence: CASTGTGEKLFF. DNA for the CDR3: TGTGCCAGTACCGGGACAGGGGAAAAGCTGTTTTTT.

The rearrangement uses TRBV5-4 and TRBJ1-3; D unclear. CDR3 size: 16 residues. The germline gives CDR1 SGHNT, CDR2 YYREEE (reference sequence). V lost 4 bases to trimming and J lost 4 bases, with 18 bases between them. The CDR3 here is CASSPFSSGPGNTIYF. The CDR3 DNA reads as TGTGCCAGCAGCCCCTTTTCGTCAGGCCCCGGAAACACCATATATTTT.

In nucleotides, the CDR3 is TGTGCCAGCAGACCCTTATGGGAGCTAGCGGGACCCCCAGATACGCAGTATTTT. Translating it yields CASRPLWELAGPPDTQYF. This chain connects TRBV11-2 to TRBJ2-3, with 9 bases lining up with TRBD2. Looked up from germline, CDR1 is SGHAT and CDR2 is FQNNGV. V gave up 6 bases and J gave up 4 bases; unmatched junction bases: 17. This CDR3 region has 18 residues. Using reference TRBV11-2 and TRBJ2-3 for the parts outside the CDR3, the full variable domain is EAGVAQSPRYKIIEKRQSVAFWCNPISGHATLYWYQQILGQGPKLLIQFQNNGVVDDSQLPKDRFSAERLKGVDSTLKIQPAKLEDSAVYLCASRPLWELAGPPDTQYFGPGTRLTVL.

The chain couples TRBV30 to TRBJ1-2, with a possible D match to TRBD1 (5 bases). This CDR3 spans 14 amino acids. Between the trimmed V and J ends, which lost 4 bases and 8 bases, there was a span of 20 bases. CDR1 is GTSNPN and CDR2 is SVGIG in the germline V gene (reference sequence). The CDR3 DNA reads TGTGCCTGGAATGAGGGGAGGGGTCGCAAAGGCTACACCTTC. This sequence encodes CAWNEGRGRKGYTF. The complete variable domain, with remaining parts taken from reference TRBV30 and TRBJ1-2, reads SQTIHQWPATLVQPVGSPLSLECTVEGTSNPNLYWYRQAAGRGLQLLFYSVGIGQISSEVPQNLSASRPQDRQFILSSKKLLLSDSGFYLCAWNEGRGRKGYTFGSGTRLTVV.

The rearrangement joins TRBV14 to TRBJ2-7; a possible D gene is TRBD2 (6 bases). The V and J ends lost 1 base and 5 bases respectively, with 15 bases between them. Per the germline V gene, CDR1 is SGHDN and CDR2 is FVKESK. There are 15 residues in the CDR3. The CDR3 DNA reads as TGTGCCAGCAGCCAAGGCCGTGGGGGACTCCACGAGCAGTACTTC. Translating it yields CASSQGRGGLHEQYF.

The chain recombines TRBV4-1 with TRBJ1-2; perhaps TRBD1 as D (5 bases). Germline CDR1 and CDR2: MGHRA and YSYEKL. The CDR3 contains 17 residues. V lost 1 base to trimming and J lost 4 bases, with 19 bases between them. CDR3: CASSQGFQGLRGYGYTF. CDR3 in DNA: TGCGCCAGCAGCCAAGGTTTCCAGGGTCTTCGAGGCTATGGCTACACCTTC.

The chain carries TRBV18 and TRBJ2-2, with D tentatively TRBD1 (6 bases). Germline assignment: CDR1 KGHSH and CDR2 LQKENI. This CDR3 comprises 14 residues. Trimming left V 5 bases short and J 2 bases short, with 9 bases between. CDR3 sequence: CASSGQTNTGELFF. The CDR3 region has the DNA TGTGCCAGCTCAGGACAGACTAACACCGGGGAGCTGTTTTTT.

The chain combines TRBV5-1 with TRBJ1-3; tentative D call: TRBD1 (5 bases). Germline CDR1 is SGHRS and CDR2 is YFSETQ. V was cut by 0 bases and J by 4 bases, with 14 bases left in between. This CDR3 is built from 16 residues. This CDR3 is CASSLGLGQEGNTIYF. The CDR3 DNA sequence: TGCGCCAGCAGCTTGGGCCTGGGGCAAGAGGGAAACACCATATATTTT.

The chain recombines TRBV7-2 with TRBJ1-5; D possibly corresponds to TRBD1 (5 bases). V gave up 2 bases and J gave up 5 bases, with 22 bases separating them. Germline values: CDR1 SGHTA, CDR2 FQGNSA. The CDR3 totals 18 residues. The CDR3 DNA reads TGTGCCAGCAGCTTATCCTACCCTACGGGGGACGGTGATCAGCCCCAGCATTTT. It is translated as CASSLSYPTGDGDQPQHF. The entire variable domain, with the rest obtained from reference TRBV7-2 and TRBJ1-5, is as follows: GAGVSQSPSNKVTEKGKDVELRCDPISGHTALYWYRQSLGQGLEFLIYFQGNSAPDKSGLPSDRFSAERTGGSVSTLTIQRTQQEDSAVYLCASSLSYPTGDGDQPQHFGDGTRLSIL.

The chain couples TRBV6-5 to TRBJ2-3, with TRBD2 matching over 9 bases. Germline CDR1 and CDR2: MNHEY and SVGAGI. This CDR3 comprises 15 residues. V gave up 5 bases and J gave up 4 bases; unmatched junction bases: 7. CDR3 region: CASSVTSGSSDTQYF. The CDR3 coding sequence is TGTGCCAGCAGTGTAACTAGCGGGTCTTCAGATACGCAGTATTTT.

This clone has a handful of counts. CDR3 residues: CASSVDTEAFF. In nucleotides, the CDR3 is TGTGCCAGCAGCGTCGACACTGAAGCTTTCTTT. V usage is TRBV5-6 and J usage is TRBJ1-1; D ambiguous. This CDR3 is built from 11 residues. CDR1 and CDR2 from the germline V gene are SGHDT and YYEEEE. V was cut by 4 bases and J by 3 bases, with 4 bases left in between.

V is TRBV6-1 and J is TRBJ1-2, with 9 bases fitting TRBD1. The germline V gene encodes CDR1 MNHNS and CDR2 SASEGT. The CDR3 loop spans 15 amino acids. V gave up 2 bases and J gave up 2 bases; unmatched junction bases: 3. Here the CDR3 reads CASSEQTGGNYGYTF. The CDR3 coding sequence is TGTGCCAGCAGTGAACAAACAGGGGGCAACTATGGCTACACCTTC.

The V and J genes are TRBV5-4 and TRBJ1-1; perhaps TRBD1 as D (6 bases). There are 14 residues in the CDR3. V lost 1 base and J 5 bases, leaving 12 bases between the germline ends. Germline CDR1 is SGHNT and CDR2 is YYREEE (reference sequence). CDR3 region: CASSLKGGTTEAFF. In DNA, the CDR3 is TGTGCCAGCAGCTTGAAGGGGGGGACGACTGAAGCTTTCTTT.

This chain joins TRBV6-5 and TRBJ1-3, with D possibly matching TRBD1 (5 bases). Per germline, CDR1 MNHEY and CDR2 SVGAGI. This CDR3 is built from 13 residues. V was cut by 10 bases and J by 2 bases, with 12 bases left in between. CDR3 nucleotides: TGTGCCACCACGGCGGGGGCTGGAAACACCATATATTTT. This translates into CATTAGAGNTIYF.

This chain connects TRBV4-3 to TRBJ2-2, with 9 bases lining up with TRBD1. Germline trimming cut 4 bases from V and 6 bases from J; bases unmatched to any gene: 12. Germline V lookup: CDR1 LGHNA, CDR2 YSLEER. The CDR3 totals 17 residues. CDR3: CASSRNRGQGFPGELFF. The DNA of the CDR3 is TGCGCCAGCAGCCGGAATCGCGGACAGGGGTTCCCCGGGGAGCTGTTTTTT.

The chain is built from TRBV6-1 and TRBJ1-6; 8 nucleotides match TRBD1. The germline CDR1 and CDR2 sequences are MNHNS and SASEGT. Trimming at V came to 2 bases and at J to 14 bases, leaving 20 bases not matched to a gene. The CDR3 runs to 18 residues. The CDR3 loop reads CASSEPPDREKVLAALHF. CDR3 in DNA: TGTGCCAGCAGTGAACCCCCGGACAGGGAAAAGGTGCTGGCGGCCCTCCACTTT.

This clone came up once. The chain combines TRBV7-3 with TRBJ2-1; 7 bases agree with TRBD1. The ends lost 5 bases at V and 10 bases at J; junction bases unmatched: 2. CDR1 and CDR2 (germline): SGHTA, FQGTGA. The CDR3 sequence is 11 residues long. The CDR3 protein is CASSVQGEQFF. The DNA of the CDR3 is TGTGCCAGCAGCGTACAGGGGGAGCAGTTCTTC.

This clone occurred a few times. The CDR3 loop reads CASSLRTGGLESQHF. The CDR3 DNA follows: TGTGCCAGCAGCCTAAGAACAGGGGGCTTGGAGTCCCAGCATTTT. The rearrangement joins TRBV7-3 to TRBJ1-5, with 9 bases matching TRBD1. The V gene end was trimmed by 5 bases and the J gene end by 11 bases; junction bases not matched to a gene: 13. Germline assignment: CDR1 SGHTA and CDR2 FQGTGA. The CDR3 contains 15 residues.